This T cell receptor (beta chain) was documented in a study of blood T cells in healthy people across ages. The second PCR ran 7 to 11 cycles with a sample-barcoded 5' primer and J-beta primers. TCRdb re-called the 5' RACE reads with MiXCR, one entry per CDR3 protein. The table lists over 600,000 distinct CDR3 sequences, approximately 53% of them singletons. Study results and limitations: Naive and antigen-experienced cells could not be conclusively compared, given unsorted PBMCs.

Germline values: CDR1 MNHEY, CDR2 SMNVEV (reference sequence). The CDR3 has 14 residues. Turning to this clonotype: No antigen is known for it. This may be a read error: a much more frequent sequence differs by one nucleotide.

This sequence originates from a man aged 40-49 years in good health. The source material was blood. V gene TRBV27 combines with J gene TRBJ2-7, with no clear D. In DNA, the CDR3 is TGTGCCTGCAGTCCCCTAGTGTCCTCCTACGAGCAGTACTTC. It translates to CACSPLVSSYEQYF.